The 20 T cell receptor beta chains below were found in one sample sequenced in a study of T cells after yellow fever vaccination. In TCRdb, the 5' RACE reads were re-called with MiXCR into one record per CDR3 protein. The profile shows approximately 250,000 distinct CDR3 sequences, more than 3.5% of them singletons. Sequenced material: PBMCs, taken 15 days after the yellow fever booster vaccination. These receptors were collected from a man between 18 and 35 years old who received the YFV17D yellow fever vaccine.

This clonotype occurred a few times. The chain has TRBV5-4 and TRBJ1-2, with 9 bases lining up with TRBD1. The CDR3 length is 13 residues. CDR1 SGHNT and CDR2 YYREEE come from the germline V gene (reference sequence). The ends lost 4 bases at V and 8 bases at J; junction bases unmatched: 6. The DNA of the CDR3 is TGTGCCAGCAGCCGGGACAGGGACGGGGGCTACACCTTC. Amino acid sequence: CASSRDRDGGYTF.

This clonotype came up many times. The chain recombines TRBV7-2 with TRBJ1-4; no definite D call. The CDR3 consists of 14 residues. Germline CDR1 reads SGHTA; CDR2 reads FQGNSA. V was pared by 4 bases and J by 12 bases, with 18 bases between. The CDR3 here is CASSSPFWGGELFF. CDR3 sequence (DNA): TGTGCCAGCAGCTCCCCCTTTTGGGGAGGAGAACTGTTTTTT.

This clonotype was seen a few times. The V gene is TRBV6-1, the J gene TRBJ2-7, with 9 bases fitting TRBD1. Germline CDR1 and CDR2: MNHNS and SASEGT. The V gene end was trimmed by 1 base and the J gene end by 2 bases; junction bases not matched to a gene: 3. This CDR3 spans 15 amino acids. CDR3 loop: CASSEGGTGTYEQYV. CDR3 nucleotides: TGTGCCAGCAGTGAAGGGGGGACAGGGACCTACGAGCAGTACGTC.

This clonotype was seen at least ten times. The V and J genes are TRBV7-9 and TRBJ1-2; D gene uncertain. V lost 1 base and J lost 1, with 13 bases in between. The germline CDR1 and CDR2 sequences are SEHNR and FQNEAQ (reference sequence). The CDR3 consists of 16 residues. The CDR3 reads CASSLGVSENNYGYTF. The CDR3 coding sequence is TGTGCCAGCAGCTTAGGGGTCAGTGAAAATAACTATGGCTACACCTTC.

Points on this clonotype: One base away lies a much larger clone, so this may be a sequencing read error. The chain has TRBV7-2 and TRBJ2-2; D is possibly TRBD1 (6 bases). The germline V and J ends were trimmed by 3 bases and 3 bases, with 11 bases remaining between them. The CDR3 consists of 15 residues. Germline V CDR1 and CDR2: SGHTA, FQGNSA. CDR3 loop: CASSFRGSYTGELFF. CDR3 in DNA: TGTGCCAGCAGCTTTAGGGGGAGCTACACCGGGGAGCTGTTTTTT.

There are many counts of this clonotype. The V gene is TRBV6-2 or TRBV6-3, the J gene TRBJ1-2; D gene uncertain. Looked up from germline, CDR1 is MNHEY and CDR2 is SVGEGT. This CDR3 is built from 11 residues. Trimming cost V 4 bases and J 5 bases, with 5 bases left between them. Here the CDR3 DNA reads TGTGCCAGCAGTTCAGAATATGGCTACACCTTC. Translating it yields CASSSEYGYTF.

This clonotype came up many times. V usage is TRBV24-1 and J usage is TRBJ2-7; unclear D gene. In germline, CDR1 is KGHDR, CDR2 SFDVKD. There are 13 residues in the CDR3. V lost 6 bases and J lost 0, with 8 bases in between. The CDR3 loop reads CATSPPSSYEQYV. As DNA, the CDR3 is TGTGCCACCAGTCCGCCCAGCTCCTACGAGCAGTACGTC.

This clonotype was counted many times. The chain combines TRBV28 with TRBJ1-6; 8 nucleotides align to TRBD1. The V gene end was trimmed by 5 bases and the J gene end by 8 bases; junction bases not matched to a gene: 5. The CDR3 has 14 residues. Germline V lookup: CDR1 MDHEN, CDR2 SYDVKM. The CDR3 coding sequence is TGTGCCAGCAGTCCAGGGGGCGCGGATTCACCCCTCCACTTT. It is translated as CASSPGGADSPLHF.

This clonotype was detected many times. This chain connects TRBV6-5 to TRBJ2-1; 8 bases map to TRBD1. V dropped 0 bases and J dropped 6; count of bases not matched to a gene: 4. Germline V gene data show CDR1 as MNHEY and CDR2 as SVGAGI. CDR3 length: 15 amino acids. The DNA of the CDR3 is TGTGCCAGCAGTTACTCGACAGGGGTGGGCAATGAGCAGTTCTTC. It encodes CASSYSTGVGNEQFF.

This clonotype occurred many times. The chain uses TRBV5-1 and TRBJ1-1; D gene ambiguous. V lost 3 bases to trimming and J lost 3 bases, with 15 bases between them. The CDR3 covers 15 residues. Germline V lookup: CDR1 SGHRS, CDR2 YFSETQ. In DNA form, the CDR3 reads TGCGCCAGCAGCTCTCGGGGAGGGCGGGACACTGAAGCTTTCTTT. Its translation: CASSSRGGRDTEAFF.

This clonotype was detected a few times. This chain uses TRBV29-1 with TRBJ1-2; no clear D gene. The CDR3 totals 11 residues. Germline CDR1 is SQVTM and CDR2 is ANQGSEA. Trimming removed 5 bases from V and 4 bases from J, with 8 bases in between. The CDR3 spells CSVPHSYGYTF. CDR3 in DNA: TGCAGCGTTCCCCACAGCTATGGCTACACCTTC.

This clonotype has a count of ten or more. The V and J genes are TRBV5-1 and TRBJ1-1; D is perhaps TRBD1 (6 bases). The ends were cut back, 0 bases at V and 4 bases at J, with 13 bases in the middle. Germline CDR1 is SGHRS and CDR2 is YFSETQ. The CDR3 spans 15 residues. CDR3 DNA sequence: TGCGCCAGCAGCTTGGAAGGGGGAGGCGGCACTGAAGCTTTCTTT. Encoded protein: CASSLEGGGGTEAFF.

This clonotype was found a few times. The V call is TRBV4-1, the J call TRBJ1-2; 7 bases are a match to TRBD1. CDR1 is MGHRA, CDR2 YSYEKL, per germline. The V and J ends lost 1 base and 5 bases, in that order; junction bases with no gene match: 7. This CDR3 is 15 amino acids long. In DNA, the CDR3 is TGCGCCAGCAGCCAAGTCCCAGGGGGTGCGTATGGCTACACCTTC. Its protein product is CASSQVPGGAYGYTF.

This clonotype was detected ten times or more. The rearrangement joins TRBV15 to TRBJ2-1, with 10 bases lining up with TRBD2. The CDR3 is 14 residues long. Germline V gene lookup returns CDR1 LNHNV and CDR2 YYDKDF (reference sequence). V dropped 5 bases and J dropped 2; count of bases not matched to a gene: 0. The CDR3 loop reads CATSGTSAYNEQFF. As DNA, the CDR3 is TGTGCCACCAGCGGGACTAGCGCCTACAATGAGCAGTTCTTC.

Many counts were recorded for this clonotype. V and J are TRBV3-1 and TRBJ1-1; no definite D call. Germline V CDR1 and CDR2: LGHDT, YNNKEL (reference sequence). Trimming took 0 bases from V and 11 from J, leaving 7 bases between them. The CDR3 has 11 residues. The CDR3 DNA reads as TGTGCCAGCAGCCAAGACTCTCCCGCTTTCTTT. Translation gives CASSQDSPAFF.

This rearrangement joins TRBV7-2 to TRBJ1-6; D unresolved. In germline, CDR1 is SGHTA, CDR2 FQGNSA. Trimming removed 0 bases at V and 10 bases at J, with 13 bases between. The CDR3 is made up of 15 amino acids. The CDR3 bases are TGTGCCAGCAGCTTAGCGCCAGGCAGCTACTCACCCCTCCACTTT. It translates to CASSLAPGSYSPLHF.

This chain uses TRBV18 with TRBJ2-5; D gene ambiguous. The V gene's germline CDR1 is KGHSH and CDR2 LQKENI. The CDR3 runs 15 residues. Trimming pared 1 base from V and 2 bases from J, leaving 11 bases between. CDR3 loop: CASSPRAARQETQYF. The DNA of the CDR3 is TGTGCCAGCTCACCACGGGCAGCGAGACAAGAGACCCAGTACTTC. The variable domain in full, completed from reference TRBV18 and TRBJ2-5, reads NAGVMQNPRHLVRRRGQEARLRCSPMKGHSHVYWYRQLPEEGLKFMVYLQKENIIDESGMPKERFSAEFPKEGPSILRIQQVVRGDSAAYFCASSPRAARQETQYFGPGTRLLVL.

This clonotype appeared a few times. The chain employs TRBV5-6 and TRBJ2-6; no clear D gene. Trimming took 5 bases from V and 1 from J, leaving 16 bases between them. The germline CDR1 and CDR2 sequences are SGHDT and YYEEEE. The CDR3 runs 17 residues. CDR3 DNA: TGTGCCAGCAGTTTTACCCTATGGAGATCTGGGGCCAACGTCCTGACTTTC. Protein product: CASSFTLWRSGANVLTF.

This clonotype was counted at least ten times. The chain is built from TRBV20-1 and TRBJ2-3; D gene ambiguous. Trimming took off 6 bases at V and 8 bases at J, with 9 bases between the two ends. Germline CDR1 DFQATT, CDR2 SNEGSKA (reference sequence). CDR3 length: 10 residues. CDR3 protein: CSAGGLTQYF. The DNA for the CDR3 is TGCAGTGCCGGTGGTCTTACGCAGTATTTT.

This clonotype was recorded many times. DNA for the CDR3: TGTGCCAGCAGCCCGGGACTAGCGGGGGTCCCAGAGACCCAGTACTTC. Translation gives CASSPGLAGVPETQYF. This chain links TRBV7-9 with TRBJ2-5; 14 positions agree with TRBD2. V dropped 5 bases and J dropped 4; count of bases not matched to a gene: 6. Germline assignment: CDR1 SEHNR and CDR2 FQNEAQ (reference sequence). This CDR3 is 16 amino acids long. The variable domain in full, with the rest retrieved from reference TRBV7-9 and TRBJ2-5, is DTGVSQNPRHKITKRGQNVTFRCDPISEHNRLYWYRQTLGQGPEFLTYFQNEAQLEKSRLLSDRFSAERPKGSFSTLEIQRTEQGDSAMYLCASSPGLAGVPETQYFGPGTRLLVL.